This T cell receptor (beta chain) was profiled in a study of cytomegalovirus exposure and HLA in healthy donors. Background on the study: Most donors, 70% to 85% of around 400 genotyped, fell in the Caucasian-associated ancestry cluster.

The CDR3 sequence is 17 residues long. V lost 2 bases and J lost 0; bases outside the gene matches: 6. Concerning this clone itself: Its antigen is unidentified. The sample contains more than one DNA sequence encoding this CDR3.

PCR used 60 Vbeta primers and 13 Jbeta primers. The data were produced by immunoSEQ multiplex PCR, yet TCRdb's version contains in-frame clones alone and is incomplete. The sample consists of about 160,000 clones, 81% of them appearing once. Notes on the study in general: The study put 160 or so TCR beta chains on its list as cytomegalovirus-associated.

The source is a woman aged 45-59 years in good health and CMV-seronegative. The specimen sequenced was PBMCs. The gene calls are TRBV23-1 and TRBJ1-4; the match to TRBD1 covers 7 bases. TRBV23-1 is annotated as an ORF whose role is uncertain. CDR3 nucleotides: TGCGCCAGCAGTCAACTGGGACAGCGAGCAACTAATGAAAAACTGTTTTTT. Amino acids: CASSQLGQRATNEKLFF.